This T cell receptor beta chain originates from a study of OX40 agonist ivuxolimab in advanced cancers. Only in-frame clones appear in the TCRdb table, and some are missing; sequencing was by immunoSEQ multiplex PCR. This sample has 75,000 to 100,000 clones, with approximately 80% found just once. A remark on this clone: What it recognizes is unknown.

There are 16 residues in the CDR3. Germline CDR1 SGHTA, CDR2 FQGNSA. V dropped 5 bases and J dropped 7 bases, with 18 bases sitting between them. Overall study findings and caveats: Among patients with partial responses at 0.1-3.0 mg/kg, clonal expansion was among the lowest.

This chain connects TRBV7-2 to TRBJ1-6; tentatively, D is TRBD1 (5 bases). The receptor was isolated from an adult with an advanced solid tumor such as melanoma, head and neck, liver or kidney cancer. Specimen: CD4+ or CD8+ T cells sorted from blood, collected in a trial of the OX40 agonist ivuxolimab. The DNA of the CDR3 is TGTGCCAGCAGCAGAGCCTCCGGGACGGGGAATTCACCCCTCCACTTT. It encodes CASSRASGTGNSPLHF.